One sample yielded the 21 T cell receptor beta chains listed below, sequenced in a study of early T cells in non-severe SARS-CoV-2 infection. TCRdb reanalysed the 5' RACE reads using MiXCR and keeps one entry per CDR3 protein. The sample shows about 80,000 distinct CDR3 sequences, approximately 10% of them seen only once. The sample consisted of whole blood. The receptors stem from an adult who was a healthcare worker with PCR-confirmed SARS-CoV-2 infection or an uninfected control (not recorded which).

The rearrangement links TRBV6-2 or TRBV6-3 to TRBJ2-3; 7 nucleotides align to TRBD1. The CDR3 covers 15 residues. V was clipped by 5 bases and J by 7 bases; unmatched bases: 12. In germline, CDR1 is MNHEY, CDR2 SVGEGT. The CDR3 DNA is TGTGCCAGCAGTCCGCTCCGGGACAGAGGTTATACGCAGTATTTT. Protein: CASSPLRDRGYTQYF.

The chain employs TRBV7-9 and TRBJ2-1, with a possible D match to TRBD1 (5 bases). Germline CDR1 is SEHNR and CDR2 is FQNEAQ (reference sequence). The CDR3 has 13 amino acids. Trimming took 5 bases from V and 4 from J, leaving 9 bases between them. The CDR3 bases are TGTGCCAGCAGCCACGACAGTTACAATGAGCAGTTCTTC. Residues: CASSHDSYNEQFF.

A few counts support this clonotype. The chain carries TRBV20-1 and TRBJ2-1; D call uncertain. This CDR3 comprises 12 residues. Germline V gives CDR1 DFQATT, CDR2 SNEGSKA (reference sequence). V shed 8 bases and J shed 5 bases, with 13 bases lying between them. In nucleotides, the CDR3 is TGCAGTAGTGGCTTTCAGGACAATGAGCAGTTCTTC. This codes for CSSGFQDNEQFF.

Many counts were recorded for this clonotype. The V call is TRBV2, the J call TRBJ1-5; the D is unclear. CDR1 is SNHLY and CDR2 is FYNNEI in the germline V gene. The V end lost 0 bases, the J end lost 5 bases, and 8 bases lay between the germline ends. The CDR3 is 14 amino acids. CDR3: CASSEAGRDQPQHF. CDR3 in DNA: TGTGCCAGCAGTGAAGCCGGAAGAGATCAGCCCCAGCATTTT. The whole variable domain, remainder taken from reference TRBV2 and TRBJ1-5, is EPEVTQTPSHQVTQMGQEVILRCVPISNHLYFYWYRQILGQKVEFLVSFYNNEISEKSEIFDDQFSVERPDGSNFTLKIRSTKLEDSAMYFCASSEAGRDQPQHFGDGTRLSIL.

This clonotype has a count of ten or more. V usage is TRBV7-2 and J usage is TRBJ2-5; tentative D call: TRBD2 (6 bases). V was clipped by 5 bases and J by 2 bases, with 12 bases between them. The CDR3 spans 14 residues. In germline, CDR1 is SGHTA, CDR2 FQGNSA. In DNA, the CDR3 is TGTGCCAGCAGCCCGGAGGGACTTCAAGAGACCCAGTACTTC. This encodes CASSPEGLQETQYF.

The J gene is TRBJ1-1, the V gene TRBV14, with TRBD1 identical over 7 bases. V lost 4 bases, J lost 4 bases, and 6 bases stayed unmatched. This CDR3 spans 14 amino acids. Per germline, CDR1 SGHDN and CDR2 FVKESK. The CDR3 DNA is TGTGCCAGCAGCCCCGACAGGGAGGGCACTGAAGCTTTCTTT. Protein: CASSPDREGTEAFF.

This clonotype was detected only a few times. The chain's CDR3 is CASRKTGPFSGNTIYF. CDR3 nucleotides: TGTGCCAGCAGGAAGACAGGGCCCTTCTCTGGAAACACCATATATTTT. This chain links TRBV7-9 with TRBJ1-3; 7 positions match TRBD1. The J segment lost 0 bases and the V segment lost 6 bases, leaving 8 bases of the junction unmatched. CDR1 is SEHNR and CDR2 is FQNEAQ in the germline V gene (reference sequence). The CDR3 is 16 amino acids.

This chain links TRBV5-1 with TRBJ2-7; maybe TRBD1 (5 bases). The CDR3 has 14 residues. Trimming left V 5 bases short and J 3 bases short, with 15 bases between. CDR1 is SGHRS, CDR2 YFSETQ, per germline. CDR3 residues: CASRTVPDNYEQYF. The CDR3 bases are TGCGCCAGCAGGACAGTTCCCGACAACTACGAGCAGTACTTC.

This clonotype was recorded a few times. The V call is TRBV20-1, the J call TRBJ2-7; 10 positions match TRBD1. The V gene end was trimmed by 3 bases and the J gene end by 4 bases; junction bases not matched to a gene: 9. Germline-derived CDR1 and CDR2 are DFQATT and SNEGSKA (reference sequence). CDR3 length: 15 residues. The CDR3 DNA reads TGCAGTGCTAGGTCAACCGGGACAGGGGCTTACGAGCAGTACTTC. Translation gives CSARSTGTGAYEQYF.

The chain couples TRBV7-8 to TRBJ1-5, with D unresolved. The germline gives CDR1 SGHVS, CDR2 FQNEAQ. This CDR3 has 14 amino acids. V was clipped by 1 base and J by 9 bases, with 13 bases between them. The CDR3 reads CASSLDGVLGPQHF. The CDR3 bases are TGTGCCAGCAGCTTAGACGGAGTCTTGGGGCCCCAGCATTTT.

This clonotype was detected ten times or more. This CDR3 is CASSQAYNEQFF. The CDR3 DNA reads TGTGCCAGCAGCCAGGCTTACAATGAGCAGTTCTTC. V is TRBV7-2 and J is TRBJ2-1; D gene unclear. With 5 bases removed from V and 4 bases from J, the gap between germline ends came to 6 bases. CDR3 length: 12 residues. Germline CDR1 is SGHTA and CDR2 is FQGNSA. The complete variable domain, with remaining parts taken from reference TRBV7-2 and TRBJ2-1, reads GAGVSQSPSNKVTEKGKDVELRCDPISGHTALYWYRQSLGQGLEFLIYFQGNSAPDKSGLPSDRFSAERTGGSVSTLTIQRTQQEDSAVYLCASSQAYNEQFFGPGTRLTVL.

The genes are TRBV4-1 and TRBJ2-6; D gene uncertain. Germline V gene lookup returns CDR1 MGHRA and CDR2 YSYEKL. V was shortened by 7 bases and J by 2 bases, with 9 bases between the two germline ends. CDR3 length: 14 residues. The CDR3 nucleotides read TGCGCCAGCACATGGGGTACTGGGGCCAACGTCCTGACTTTC. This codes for CASTWGTGANVLTF.

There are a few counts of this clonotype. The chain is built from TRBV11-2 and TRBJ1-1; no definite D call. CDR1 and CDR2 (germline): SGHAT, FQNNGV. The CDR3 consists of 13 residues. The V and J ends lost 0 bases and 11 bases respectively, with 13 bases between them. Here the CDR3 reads CASSLDRKARAFF. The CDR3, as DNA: TGTGCCAGCAGCTTAGATCGAAAGGCGAGGGCTTTCTTT.

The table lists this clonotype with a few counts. In nucleotides, the CDR3 is TGTGCCAGCAGCTTAAATACCGGACAGGGAGGCTACACCTTC. Residues: CASSLNTGQGGYTF. V and J are TRBV11-2 and TRBJ1-2; the match to TRBD1 covers 8 bases. The V gene's germline CDR1 is SGHAT and CDR2 FQNNGV. This CDR3 is built from 14 residues. With V trimmed by 2 bases and J by 8 bases, 7 bases remained unmatched.

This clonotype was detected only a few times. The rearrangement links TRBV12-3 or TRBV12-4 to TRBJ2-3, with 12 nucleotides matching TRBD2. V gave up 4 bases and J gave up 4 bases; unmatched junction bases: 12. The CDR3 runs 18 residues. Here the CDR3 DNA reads TGTGCCAGCAGTTCCTCGGCTAGCGGGGGGGCCGGGTCAGATACGCAGTATTTT. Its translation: CASSSSASGGAGSDTQYF.

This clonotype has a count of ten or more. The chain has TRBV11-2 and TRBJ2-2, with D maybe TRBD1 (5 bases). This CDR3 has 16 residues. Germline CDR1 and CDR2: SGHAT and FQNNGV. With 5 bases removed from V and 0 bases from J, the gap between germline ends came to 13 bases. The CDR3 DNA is TGTGCCAGCAGCCCTACTGTACAGGCGAACACCGGGGAGCTGTTTTTT. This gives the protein CASSPTVQANTGELFF.

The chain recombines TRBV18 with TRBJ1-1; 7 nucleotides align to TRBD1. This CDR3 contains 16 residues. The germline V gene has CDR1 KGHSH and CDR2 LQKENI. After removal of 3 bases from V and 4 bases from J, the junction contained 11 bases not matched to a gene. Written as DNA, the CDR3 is TGTGCCAGCTCACCGGACAGGCCGGGCTGGTCCACTGAAGCTTTCTTT. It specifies CASSPDRPGWSTEAFF.

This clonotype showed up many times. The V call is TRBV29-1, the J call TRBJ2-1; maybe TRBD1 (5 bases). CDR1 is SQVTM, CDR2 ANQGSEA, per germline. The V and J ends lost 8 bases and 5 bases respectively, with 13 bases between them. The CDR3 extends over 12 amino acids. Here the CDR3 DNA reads TGCAGCTACAGGTCAATGCACAATGAGCAGTTCTTC. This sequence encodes CSYRSMHNEQFF.

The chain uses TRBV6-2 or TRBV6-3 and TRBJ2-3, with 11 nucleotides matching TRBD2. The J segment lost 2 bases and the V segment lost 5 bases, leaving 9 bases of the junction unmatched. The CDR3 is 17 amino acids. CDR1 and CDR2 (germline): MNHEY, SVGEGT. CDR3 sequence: CASSGTSGGKTTDTQYF. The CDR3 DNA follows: TGTGCCAGCAGTGGTACTAGCGGGGGCAAAACCACAGATACGCAGTATTTT.

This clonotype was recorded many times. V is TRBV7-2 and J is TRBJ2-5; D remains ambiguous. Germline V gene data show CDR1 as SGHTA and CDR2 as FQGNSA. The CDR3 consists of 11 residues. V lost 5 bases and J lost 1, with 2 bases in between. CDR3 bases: TGTGCCAGCAGCGCCCAAGAGACCCAGTACTTC. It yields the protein CASSAQETQYF. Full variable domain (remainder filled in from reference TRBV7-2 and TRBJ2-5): GAGVSQSPSNKVTEKGKDVELRCDPISGHTALYWYRQSLGQGLEFLIYFQGNSAPDKSGLPSDRFSAERTGGSVSTLTIQRTQQEDSAVYLCASSAQETQYFGPGTRLLVL.

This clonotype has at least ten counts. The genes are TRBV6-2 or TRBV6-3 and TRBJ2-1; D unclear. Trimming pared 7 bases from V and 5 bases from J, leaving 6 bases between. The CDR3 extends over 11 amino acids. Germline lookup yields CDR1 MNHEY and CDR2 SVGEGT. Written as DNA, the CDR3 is TGTGCCAGCACACGGGACAATGAGCAGTTCTTC. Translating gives CASTRDNEQFF.